This is a list of T cell receptor beta chains from one sample in a study of T cell repertoires in cytomegalovirus infection. TCRdb passed the reads through MiXCR, listing each CDR3 protein once. The sample carries 250,000 or so distinct CDR3 sequences, 9% to 15% recorded once. The sample consisted of PBMCs. These receptors were collected from a human donor in good health (CMV status not recorded). Some clones in this sample may be carry-over from other donors' samples. Both conserved end residues are part of each CDR3. Each record gives: D gene, J gene, clone size, V gene, CDR3 DNA, CDR3 protein. A D gene is named only where the DNA matches it firmly. Only part of the rows carry a size: once, few, many, or a class if the clone is expanded.

TRBD1,TRBJ1-1,.,TRBV19,TGTGCCAGTATTCCGGGACAGGGGGACACTGAAGCTTTCTTT,CASIPGQGDTEAFF
TRBD1,TRBJ1-2,many,TRBV7-2,TGTGCCAGCAGCAGAGACAGGGCCACCTATGGCTACACCTTC,CASSRDRATYGYTF
.,TRBJ1-2,few,TRBV24-1,TGTGCCACCAGTGAAGGAGGGGTATCCCGTGGCTACACCTTC,CATSEGGVSRGYTF
.,TRBJ2-1,.,TRBV28,TGTGCCAGCGGGTCCCGTGGGGCGGGGCAGCAGTTCTTC,CASGSRGAGQQFF
.,TRBJ2-3,many,TRBV7-3,TGTGCCAGCAGCTTAACCGCCACAGATACGCAGTATTTT,CASSLTATDTQYF
TRBD1,TRBJ1-6,few,TRBV11-2,TGTGCCAGCAGCTTTGGGACAGGGGATTCACCCCTCCACTTT,CASSFGTGDSPLHF
TRBD1,TRBJ1-1,few,TRBV5-6,TGTGCCAGCAGCTCCATGACAGGGGTAGGCACTGAAGCTTTCTTT,CASSSMTGVGTEAFF
.,TRBJ1-1,few,TRBV6-5,TGTGCCAGCAGTTCCCCCTGGGCGCAAATGAACACTGAAGCTTTCTTT,CASSSPWAQMNTEAFF
TRBD2,TRBJ2-5,many,TRBV24-1,TGTGCCACCAGTGATCCGGGACTAGCGGGAGTGATGGAGACCCAGTACTTC,CATSDPGLAGVMETQYF
.,TRBJ2-1,many,TRBV28,TGTGCCAGCAGTTTATATGGCCTCAACTCCTACAATGAGCAGTTCTTC,CASSLYGLNSYNEQFF
.,TRBJ2-7,.,TRBV29-1,TGCAGCGTTGGACAGGCCGCCGAGCAGTACTTC,CSVGQAAEQYF
TRBD2,TRBJ2-1,many,TRBV7-6,TGTGCCAGCAGCACCGTCACTAGCGGGATCAATGAGCAGTTCTTC,CASSTVTSGINEQFF
.,TRBJ1-4,few,TRBV28,TGTGCCAGCAGTTCATCCCCGCAGGGTTATCGGGAAAAACTGTTTTTT,CASSSSPQGYREKLFF
TRBD1,TRBJ2-2,.,TRBV12-3/TRBV12-4,TGTGCCAGCAGTTTAATGGACAGGAGACTGTTTTTT,CASSLMDRRLFF
TRBD2,TRBJ2-1,many,TRBV7-2,TGTGCCAGCAGCCCCTCAGGGACTAGCACCCGAGGGCAGTTCTTC,CASSPSGTSTRGQFF
.,TRBJ1-5,many,TRBV10-3,TGTGCCATCAGTGAGAGGGCCAGAGATAGCAATCAGCCCCAGCATTTT,CAISERARDSNQPQHF
.,TRBJ2-7,.,TRBV25-1,TGTGCCAGCAGTGGGGACGGTAGCTCCTACGAGCAGTACTTC,CASSGDGSSYEQYF
.,TRBJ2-5,.,TRBV29-1,TGCAGCGTTGTTGAACAGCAAGAGACCCAGTACTTC,CSVVEQQETQYF
.,TRBJ2-5,many,TRBV5-4,TGTGCCAGCAGCTTGGCCCCGATGGAGACCCAGTACTTC,CASSLAPMETQYF
.,TRBJ2-3,many,TRBV29-1,TGCAGCCATCCGCAGGGGAGCACAGATACGCAGTATTTT,CSHPQGSTDTQYF
.,TRBJ1-1,few,TRBV20-1,TGCAGTGCTAGACGGGCTCCGGTCGGCACTGAAGCTTTCTTT,CSARRAPVGTEAFF
TRBD1,TRBJ1-3,many,TRBV20-1,TGCAGTGCTAGAGATCTAGGCCGGGACAGGTTCTCTGGAAACACCATATATTTT,CSARDLGRDRFSGNTIYF
.,TRBJ2-7,once,TRBV7-8,TGTGCCAGCAGCTTGGGACCGAATTCCTACGAGCTGTACTTC,CASSLGPNSYELYF
.,TRBJ2-3,many,TRBV6-1,TGTGCCAGCAGTGAGAGGTCGGTAGATACGCAGTATTTT,CASSERSVDTQYF
.,TRBJ2-2,many,TRBV7-2,TGTGCCAGCAGCTTAGATACCGGGGAGCTGTTTTTT,CASSLDTGELFF
.,TRBJ2-2,many,TRBV28,TGTGCCAGCAGTTTATGGGGGAGAGGAACCGGGGAGCTGTTTTTT,CASSLWGRGTGELFF
TRBD1,TRBJ1-2,many,TRBV5-1,TGCGCCAGCAGGTCAACGCGGACAGGGTCCGGCTACACCTTC,CASRSTRTGSGYTF
TRBD1,TRBJ1-4,many,TRBV7-2,TGTGCCAGCAGCCGCGGGACAGGCTTTAATGAAAAACTGTTTTTT,CASSRGTGFNEKLFF
.,TRBJ2-1,few,TRBV11-1,TGTGCCAGCAGCTTATCCCGGGTCTACAATGAGCAGTTCTTC,CASSLSRVYNEQFF
TRBD2,TRBJ2-1,many,TRBV12-3/TRBV12-4,TGTGCCAGCAGTGCCCAGACTAGCGGGCATTACAATGAGCAGTTCTTC,CASSAQTSGHYNEQFF
TRBD1,TRBJ1-2,many,TRBV29-1,TGCAGCGTGGGACAGGGGGGAGGCTACACCTTC,CSVGQGGGYTF
.,TRBJ1-1,.,TRBV5-1,TGCGCCAGCAGCTTGGGGGGTGGCAGGGCGGGCACTGAAGCTTTCTTT,CASSLGGGRAGTEAFF
.,TRBJ1-2,.,TRBV6-6,TGTGCCAGCAGTTCCCGAACAGGGACGATGGTCTATGGCTACACCTTC,CASSSRTGTMVYGYTF
.,TRBJ2-1,few,TRBV27,TGTGCCAGCAGTCCCTTGGGCCCGTACAATGAGCAGTTCTTC,CASSPLGPYNEQFF
TRBD1,TRBJ1-1,many,TRBV7-2,TGTGCCAGCAGCTATCTAAGCCGGGACAGGGGGCTCTTCCCCGAAGCTTTCTTT,CASSYLSRDRGLFPEAFF
.,TRBJ2-5,.,TRBV29-1,TGCAGCGCTAGAGCTTCCCCCTTACAAGAGACCCAGTACTTC,CSARASPLQETQYF
TRBD2,TRBJ2-1,.,TRBV29-1,TGCAGCGCCCGAAGACTAGCGGGGGGCATCTCCTACAATGAGCAGTTCTTC,CSARRLAGGISYNEQFF
TRBD1,TRBJ2-3,many,TRBV7-3,TGTGCCAGCAGAGTTACAGGGGAGAGCACAGATACGCAGTATTTT,CASRVTGESTDTQYF
.,TRBJ1-1,few,TRBV5-4,TGTGCCAGCAGCGCCGGGCAGGGGGCTTTCTTT,CASSAGQGAFF
TRBD1,TRBJ1-1,many,TRBV7-2,TGTGCCAGCAGCCCCGGGACAGGGAGGGGGGACACTGAAGCTTTCTTT,CASSPGTGRGDTEAFF
TRBD1,TRBJ1-4,.,TRBV7-9,TGTGCCAGCAGTCCGGGACAGGGGAGGTCTAATGAAAAACTGTTTTTT,CASSPGQGRSNEKLFF
TRBD2,TRBJ2-1,.,TRBV7-2,TGTGCCAGCAGCTTGGATAGCGGGGGGGCAGTCAATGAGCAGTTCTTC,CASSLDSGGAVNEQFF
TRBD1,TRBJ2-7,many,TRBV5-1,TGCGCCAGCAGCGGGGACAGCCTTTCCTACGAGCAGTACTTC,CASSGDSLSYEQYF
.,TRBJ1-2,many,TRBV7-2,TGTGCCAGCAGCTCTGGCAACAGGGTCCATGGCTACACCTTC,CASSSGNRVHGYTF
TRBD1,TRBJ2-3,.,TRBV6-5,TGTGCCAGCAGTTACAACCGGGACAGGGCCGATACGCAGTATTTT,CASSYNRDRADTQYF
.,TRBJ1-1,few,TRBV2,TGTGCCAGCAAGAGGGGGGGCACTGAAGCTTTCTTT,CASKRGGTEAFF
TRBD2,TRBJ2-3,many,TRBV7-2,TGTGCCAGCAGCCCCGGTCCCGGGGGGGTCACAGATACGCAGTATTTT,CASSPGPGGVTDTQYF
TRBD1,TRBJ2-6,few,TRBV19,TGTGCCAGTACCCCTGAGGCCAGGGGGACTGGGGCCAACGTCCTGACTTTC,CASTPEARGTGANVLTF
.,TRBJ2-3,.,TRBV29-1,TGCAGCGTCCGCTCTGGCACAGATACGCAGTATTTT,CSVRSGTDTQYF
.,TRBJ2-2,few,TRBV30,TGTGCCTGGACAGCGAACACCGGGGAGCTGTTTTTT,CAWTANTGELFF
.,TRBJ2-3,many,TRBV20-1,TGCAGTGCTACTGCGGGGGCAGCTTCTAGCACAGATACGCAGTATTTT,CSATAGAASSTDTQYF
TRBD1,TRBJ2-2,few,TRBV28,TGTGCCAGCAGTTTAAAGGGGGCCGCCGGGGAGCTGTTTTTT,CASSLKGAAGELFF
.,TRBJ2-7,many,TRBV10-3,TGTGCCATCAGGGACAGTGCGTACGAGCAGTACTTC,CAIRDSAYEQYF
TRBD1,TRBJ2-7,many,TRBV7-2,TGTGCCAGCAGCCCCCGTATCATTAAGACAGGGCACGACGAGCAGTACTTC,CASSPRIIKTGHDEQYF
.,TRBJ1-1,.,TRBV7-8,TGTGCCAGCAGCTTAATCGACGGTAACACTGAAGCTTTCTTT,CASSLIDGNTEAFF